The rows below give T cell receptor beta chains drawn from one sample of a study of blood T cell repertoires in COVID-19. The protocol was immunoSEQ multiplex PCR, while the TCRdb copy is restricted to in-frame clones and leaves out a portion. The sample records under 120,000 clones, 80% to 90% being singletons. The material sequenced was peripheral blood. Receptor source: an elderly woman with acute or convalescent COVID-19. CDR3s include the opening cysteine and the closing phenylalanine or tryptophan. D genes are given only for firm matches. Clone size appears in some rows only: once, few, many, or a class for an expanded clone.

j_gene: TRBJ2-7; v_gene: TRBV6-5; abundance: NA; d_gene: TRBD1; CDR3nt: TGTGCCAGCACGACAGGGGCCTACGAGCAGTACTTC; CDR3aa: CASTTGAYEQYF
j_gene: TRBJ1-2; v_gene: TRBV9; abundance: NA; d_gene: TRBD1; CDR3nt: TGTGCCAGCAGCGTAGGGCCGGGACAGGGAATGGATGGCTACACCTTC; CDR3aa: CASSVGPGQGMDGYTF
j_gene: TRBJ1-1; v_gene: TRBV18; abundance: once; d_gene: TRBD1; CDR3nt: TGTGCCAGCTCACTAACAGGGGGGCGAAGTCTAGGCACTGAAGCTTTCTTT; CDR3aa: CASSLTGGRSLGTEAFF
j_gene: TRBJ1-5; v_gene: TRBV19; abundance: once; d_gene: NA; CDR3nt: TGTGCCAGTAGTGTCGAGCAGGGTCAGCCCCAGCATTTT; CDR3aa: CASSVEQGQPQHF
j_gene: TRBJ2-1; v_gene: TRBV27; abundance: NA; d_gene: TRBD1; CDR3nt: TGTGCCAGCAGTCCCCGGGACAGGGGGGTGTGGGAGCAGTTCTTC; CDR3aa: CASSPRDRGVWEQFF
j_gene: TRBJ1-1; v_gene: TRBV30; abundance: NA; d_gene: NA; CDR3nt: TGTGCCTGGAAGCTGGGGCGGTGGGGAGGGAGCACTGAAGCTTTCTTT; CDR3aa: CAWKLGRWGGSTEAFF
j_gene: TRBJ2-2; v_gene: TRBV5-8; abundance: NA; d_gene: TRBD2; CDR3nt: TGTGCCAGCAGCGCGGGGGATAATCCGATGAACACCGGGGAGCTGTTTTTT; CDR3aa: CASSAGDNPMNTGELFF
j_gene: TRBJ2-5; v_gene: TRBV5-1; abundance: NA; d_gene: TRBD1; CDR3nt: TGCGCCAGCAGCTTCACCATTCCCGGGACAGGGCTCCAAGAGACCCAGTACTTC; CDR3aa: CASSFTIPGTGLQETQYF
j_gene: TRBJ2-1; v_gene: TRBV9; abundance: once; d_gene: TRBD2; CDR3nt: TGTGCCAGCAGCGTAGGGATAGCGGGGAGCGACAATGAGCAGTTCTTC; CDR3aa: CASSVGIAGSDNEQFF
j_gene: TRBJ2-1; v_gene: TRBV18; abundance: NA; d_gene: TRBD2; CDR3nt: TGTGCCAGCTCACCAAAACCCCGGGACTACAGGTACAATGAGCAGTTCTTC; CDR3aa: CASSPKPRDYRYNEQFF
j_gene: TRBJ1-4; v_gene: TRBV18; abundance: NA; d_gene: NA; CDR3nt: TGTGCCAGCTCCCTCTCCAATGGGGGGAGGCATCCGGTGTTCCGCGAAAAACTGTTTTTT; CDR3aa: CASSLSNGGRHPVFREKLFF
j_gene: TRBJ2-2; v_gene: TRBV5-1; abundance: NA; d_gene: NA; CDR3nt: TGCGCCAGTGAGCAGAACACCGGGGAGCTGTTTTTT; CDR3aa: CASEQNTGELFF
j_gene: TRBJ1-2; v_gene: TRBV6-1; abundance: NA; d_gene: TRBD1; CDR3nt: TGTGCCAGCACTGAAAGACAGGGTAACTATGGCTACACCTTC; CDR3aa: CASTERQGNYGYTF
j_gene: TRBJ1-2; v_gene: TRBV18; abundance: NA; d_gene: TRBD1; CDR3nt: TGTGCCAGCTCACCACCGGGACAGGGTATTAATGGCTACACCTTC; CDR3aa: CASSPPGQGINGYTF
j_gene: TRBJ1-1; v_gene: TRBV30; abundance: NA; d_gene: TRBD1; CDR3nt: TGTGCCTTAGACAGGGAAAACACTGAAGCTTTCTTT; CDR3aa: CALDRENTEAFF
j_gene: TRBJ2-7; v_gene: TRBV5-1; abundance: NA; d_gene: TRBD1; CDR3nt: TGCGCCAGCAGCCAGACAGGGGGCTACGAGCAGTACTTC; CDR3aa: CASSQTGGYEQYF
j_gene: TRBJ2-5; v_gene: TRBV27; abundance: NA; d_gene: TRBD2; CDR3nt: TGTGCCAACGGGACTAGAGGCTCTGTTGGCCAAGAGACCCAGTACTTC; CDR3aa: CANGTRGSVGQETQYF
j_gene: TRBJ1-1; v_gene: TRBV24-1; abundance: NA; d_gene: TRBD1; CDR3nt: TGTGCCTCGCGACAGGGGGGCGGCACTGAAGCTTTCTTT; CDR3aa: CASRQGGGTEAFF
j_gene: TRBJ2-2; v_gene: TRBV3-1/TRBV3-2; abundance: once; d_gene: TRBD1; CDR3nt: TGTGCCAGCAGCCACTACAGGGGCCCCGAGCTGTTTTTT; CDR3aa: CASSHYRGPELFF
j_gene: TRBJ2-5; v_gene: TRBV11-2; abundance: once; d_gene: NA; CDR3nt: TGTGCCAGCAGCTTGTCCTTAGGAGGGCAGAGGGAGACCCAGTACTTC; CDR3aa: CASSLSLGGQRETQYF
j_gene: TRBJ2-7; v_gene: TRBV2; abundance: NA; d_gene: NA; CDR3nt: TGTGCCAGCAGTGGAATCCTACCGCCTTACGAGCAGTACTTC; CDR3aa: CASSGILPPYEQYF
j_gene: TRBJ1-3; v_gene: TRBV15; abundance: NA; d_gene: NA; CDR3nt: TGTGCCACCAGCAGAGATCAAGCAGGGGCTGGAAACACCATATATTTT; CDR3aa: CATSRDQAGAGNTIYF
j_gene: TRBJ1-6; v_gene: TRBV6-1; abundance: NA; d_gene: TRBD1; CDR3nt: TGTGCCAGCAGTGAGATCGACAGGGGACTCTCACCCCTCCACTTT; CDR3aa: CASSEIDRGLSPLHF
j_gene: TRBJ2-1; v_gene: TRBV5-1; abundance: NA; d_gene: TRBD2; CDR3nt: TGCGCCAGCAGCCCCGGGACTAGCGGGGGGCCTTACAATGAGCAGTTCTTC; CDR3aa: CASSPGTSGGPYNEQFF